Each of the 31 T cell receptor beta chains below was sequenced from the same sample in a study of cytomegalovirus exposure and HLA in healthy donors. Both 60 Vbeta primers and 13 Jbeta primers went into the PCR. This table comes from immunoSEQ multiplex PCR, and its TCRdb copy is limited to in-frame clones, with some not included. This sample has about 190,000 clones, with around four fifths found just once. Sequencing was performed on PBMCs. The source is a man aged 35-49 years in good health and CMV-seropositive.

This clone occurred a few times. J is TRBJ1-5 and V is TRBV7-2; weak D call: TRBD1 (6 bases). Germline CDR1 SGHTA, CDR2 FQGNSA. This CDR3 is built from 15 residues. The germline V and J ends were trimmed by 7 bases and 5 bases, with 18 bases remaining between them. The CDR3 bases are TGTGCCAGCACCTCGAACTCGGACAGCTATCAGCCCCAGCATTTT. It codes for CASTSNSDSYQPQHF.

The chain uses TRBV27 and TRBJ2-5; TRBD2 might be the D (5 bases). Matching the DNA end better, TRBJ2-7 makes the J call doubtful. The germline gives CDR1 MNHEY, CDR2 SMNVEV (reference sequence). The CDR3 is 13 residues long. The DNA for the CDR3 is TGTGCCAGCAGTTTCGAGGGTTCGTACGAGCAGTACTTC. This gives the protein CASSFEGSYEQYF.

This sequence joins TRBV28 and TRBJ2-7, with 9 bases matching TRBD2. The V gene end was trimmed by 6 bases and the J gene end by 3 bases; junction bases not matched to a gene: 9. This CDR3 is 15 amino acids long. CDR1 is MDHEN, CDR2 SYDVKM, per germline. For the CDR3, the DNA is TGTGCCAGCAGCCATAGGACTAGCGAATTCTACGAGCAGTACTTC. Amino acid sequence: CASSHRTSEFYEQYF. The variable domain in full, with the rest retrieved from reference TRBV28 and TRBJ2-7, is DVKVTQSSRYLVKRTGEKVFLECVQDMDHENMFWYRQDPGLGLRLIYFSYDVKMKEKGDIPEGYSVSREKKERFSLILESASTNQTSMYLCASSHRTSEFYEQYFGPGTRLTVT.

The chain recombines TRBV6-1 with TRBJ1-1; 7 nucleotides match TRBD1. V gave up 1 base and J gave up 4 bases; unmatched junction bases: 6. The CDR3 length is 15 residues. CDR1 and CDR2 (germline): MNHNS, SASEGT. CDR3 bases: TGTGCCAGCAGTGAAGGACAGGGTTGGACCACTGAAGCTTTCTTT. This sequence encodes CASSEGQGWTTEAFF.

This clone occurred once. The chain links TRBV9 to TRBJ2-7; TRBD2 matches at 11 bases. This CDR3 contains 17 residues. The J segment lost 3 bases and the V segment lost 0 bases, leaving 8 bases of the junction unmatched. The germline CDR1 and CDR2 sequences are SGDLS and YYNGEE. The CDR3 DNA follows: TGTGCCAGCAGCGTAGGATTCACTAGCGGGAGCGACTACGAGCAGTACTTC. It is translated as CASSVGFTSGSDYEQYF. The full variable domain, completed using reference TRBV9 and TRBJ2-7, is DSGVTQTPKHLITATGQRVTLRCSPRSGDLSVYWYQQSLDQGLQFLIQYYNGEERAKGNILERFSAQQFPDLHSELNLSSLELGDSALYFCASSVGFTSGSDYEQYFGPGTRLTVT.

This chain connects TRBV6-5 to TRBJ1-1, with unresolved D. This CDR3 contains 13 residues. Germline V lookup: CDR1 MNHEY, CDR2 SVGAGI. Trimming stripped 8 bases from V and 5 bases from J, with 15 bases between. CDR3 region: CASQHGRGTEAFF. The CDR3 nucleotides read TGTGCCAGCCAACACGGGAGAGGGACTGAAGCTTTCTTT.

The V and J genes are TRBV10-3 and TRBJ2-7; possibly TRBD1 for D (7 bases). The CDR3 has 11 residues. V was cut by 8 bases and J by 4 bases, with 9 bases left in between. The germline V gene encodes CDR1 ENHRY and CDR2 SYGVKD. The CDR3 loop is CAIQGGYEQYF. The CDR3 DNA sequence: TGTGCCATCCAGGGGGGATACGAGCAGTACTTC.

The chain couples TRBV6-5 to TRBJ2-7; a weak D match, TRBD2 (5 bases). CDR3 length: 15 residues. V lost 0 bases, J lost 0 bases, and 9 bases lay in between. Per germline, CDR1 MNHEY and CDR2 SVGAGI. For the CDR3, the DNA is TGTGCCAGCAGTTACTCGAGGGCGGGCTCCTACGAGCAGTACTTC. It encodes CASSYSRAGSYEQYF.

Only one count was recorded for this clone. The rearrangement uses TRBV6-7 and TRBJ2-3, with 13 bases fitting TRBD2. TRBV6-7 is an ORF, with its function uncertain. Germline trimming cut 2 bases from V and 6 bases from J; bases unmatched to any gene: 8. The CDR3 totals 17 residues. In DNA form, the CDR3 reads TGTGCCAGCAGTTACCCGGACGGGACTAGCGGGATGGATACGCAGTATTTT. Amino acid sequence: CASSYPDGTSGMDTQYF.

This chain links TRBV7-2 with TRBJ1-1; D not certain. Germline V lookup: CDR1 SGHTA, CDR2 FQGNSA. The CDR3 extends over 15 amino acids. V was pared by 5 bases and J by 4 bases, with 17 bases between. The DNA of the CDR3 is TGTGCCAGCAGCAATCCACCGTGGGAGATCACTGAAGCTTTCTTT. It is translated as CASSNPPWEITEAFF.

The V and J genes are TRBV18 and TRBJ1-1; 9 bases match TRBD1. Germline CDR1 reads KGHSH; CDR2 reads LQKENI. The CDR3 is 13 amino acids. With V trimmed by 3 bases and J by 8 bases, 4 bases remained unmatched. CDR3: CASSPRDRVEAFF. In DNA, the CDR3 is TGTGCCAGCTCACCTCGGGACAGGGTAGAAGCTTTCTTT.

The chain carries TRBV19 and TRBJ2-1; TRBD2 is a possible D gene (6 bases). Germline V gene data show CDR1 as LNHDA and CDR2 as SQIVND (reference sequence). CDR3 length equals 16 residues. The V end lost 1 base, the J end lost 6 bases, and 16 bases lay between the germline ends. In nucleotides, the CDR3 is TGTGCCAGTAGTATAGTTGGGGGACTTTATTCCAATGAGCAGTTCTTC. Residues: CASSIVGGLYSNEQFF.

The chain recombines TRBV21-1 with TRBJ2-7; no check of the table's D call, TRBD2, against the DNA was made. TRBV21-1 is annotated as a pseudogene. This CDR3 region has 16 residues. Here the CDR3 DNA reads TGTGCCAGCAGCAAATGGGGCGGGAGGCAGTGGTACGAGCAGTACTTC. This gives the protein CASSKWGGRQWYEQYF.

The chain recombines TRBV9 with TRBJ2-2; a possible D gene is TRBD1 (8 bases). The CDR3 runs 16 residues. The germline V and J ends were trimmed by 3 bases and 5 bases, with 17 bases remaining between them. The germline gives CDR1 SGDLS, CDR2 YYNGEE. In DNA form, the CDR3 reads TGTGCCAGCAGCGCCAGACAGGGGCGGGGGACCGGGGAGCTGTTTTTT. Translation gives CASSARQGRGTGELFF.

The CDR3: CASSPGLAGGFDEQFF. The CDR3 DNA is TGTGCCAGCAGCCCGGGACTAGCGGGAGGGTTCGATGAGCAGTTCTTC. The chain is built from TRBV5-4 and TRBJ2-1, with 16 bases that match TRBD2. Germline values: CDR1 SGHNT, CDR2 YYREEE (reference sequence). V trimming: 4 bases; J trimming: 8 bases; junction bases outside the gene matches: 6. The CDR3 runs 16 residues.

The chain is built from TRBV7-8 and TRBJ1-1; D is undetermined. Trimming took 0 bases from V and 3 from J, leaving 8 bases between them. The germline V gene encodes CDR1 SGHVS and CDR2 FQNEAQ. The CDR3 runs to 14 residues. The CDR3 DNA follows: TGTGCCAGCAGCTTAGCTCCAGTGGACACTGAAGCTTTCTTT. Residues: CASSLAPVDTEAFF.

The chain links TRBV5-4 to TRBJ2-7, with 7 nucleotides matching TRBD1. The CDR3 covers 15 residues. The V segment lost 3 bases and the J segment 2 bases; nucleotides outside the gene matches: 8. The V gene's germline CDR1 is SGHNT and CDR2 YYREEE (reference sequence). The CDR3 nucleotides are TGTGCCAGCAGCTCCAGTCAGGGGGTCACCTACGAGCAGTACTTC. Protein sequence: CASSSSQGVTYEQYF. Complete variable domain (other parts from reference TRBV5-4 and TRBJ2-7): ETGVTQSPTHLIKTRGQQVTLRCSSQSGHNTVSWYQQALGQGPQFIFQYYREEENGRGNFPPRFSGLQFPNYSSELNVNALELDDSALYLCASSSSQGVTYEQYFGPGTRLTVT.

This clone was counted between two and nine times. This rearrangement joins TRBV5-1 to TRBJ2-7, with TRBD1 identical over 9 bases. The germline gives CDR1 SGHRS, CDR2 YFSETQ. The CDR3 sequence is 14 residues long. J was trimmed by 5 bases and V by 0 bases; bases with no gene match: 3. The CDR3 nucleotides read TGCGCCAGCAGCTTGGGGGACAGGGCGGACGAGCAGTACTTC. Translating gives CASSLGDRADEQYF.

V gene TRBV28 combines with J gene TRBJ2-7, with D possibly being TRBD1 (9 bases). The CDR3 runs to 16 residues. Per germline, CDR1 MDHEN and CDR2 SYDVKM. With 4 bases removed from V and 4 bases from J, the gap between germline ends came to 20 bases. The CDR3 protein is CASSSGGTGYRYEQYF. In DNA form, the CDR3 reads TGTGCCAGCAGTTCGGGGGGGACAGGGTATCGATACGAGCAGTACTTC.

The V and J genes are TRBV6-6 and TRBJ2-3; D call uncertain. The CDR3 spans 13 residues. From germline, CDR1 is MNHNY and CDR2 SVGAGI (reference sequence). Trimming removed 7 bases at V and 1 base at J, with 9 bases between. CDR3 residues: CASNQRGTDTQYF. CDR3 DNA sequence: TGTGCCAGCAATCAACGGGGCACAGATACGCAGTATTTT.

Only a few counts were recorded for this clone. This chain links TRBV2 with TRBJ1-5, with 8 bases identical to TRBD1. From germline, CDR1 is SNHLY and CDR2 FYNNEI. This CDR3 spans 14 amino acids. The junction had 4 bases not matched to a gene; V was cut back by 8 bases and J by 1 base. For the CDR3, the DNA is TGTGCCAGCGACCGGACAGGGAGCAATCAGCCCCAGCATTTT. Its protein is CASDRTGSNQPQHF.

V and J are TRBV6-6 and TRBJ1-1; 7 bases fit TRBD1. CDR1 and CDR2 (germline): MNHNY, SVGAGI (reference sequence). J gave up 1 base and V 0 bases, and 5 bases lay outside the gene matches. The CDR3 length is 16 residues. For the CDR3, the DNA is TGTGCCAGCAGTTACTCGAGAGGGGGCGCGAACACTGAAGCTTTCTTT. Its translation is CASSYSRGGANTEAFF.

A note on this clone: At one boundary the junction diverges from the germline segment, which might be a read error. The CDR3 loop reads CASRQGGEKLFF. CDR3 nucleotides: TGTGCCAGCAGACAAGGAGGTGAAAAACTGTTTTTT. This chain connects TRBV14 to TRBJ1-4; D is unclear. This CDR3 region has 12 residues. The V gene's germline CDR1 is SGHDN and CDR2 FVKESK.

The chain is built from TRBV5-6 and TRBJ2-7; unclear D gene. The CDR3 extends over 14 amino acids. Looked up from germline, CDR1 is SGHDT and CDR2 is YYEEEE. V lost 4 bases, J lost 0 bases, and 11 bases lay in between. The CDR3 protein is CASSTRPSSYEQYF. In DNA, the CDR3 is TGTGCCAGCAGCACGAGGCCAAGCTCCTACGAGCAGTACTTC.

The V call is TRBV27, the J call TRBJ1-2; TRBD1 might be the D (5 bases). Germline CDR1 MNHEY, CDR2 SMNVEV (reference sequence). This CDR3 region has 15 residues. V gave up 3 bases and J gave up 1 base, with 12 bases separating them. DNA of the CDR3: TGTGCCAGCAGTTTTAGGTCCAGGGTTAACTATGGCTACACCTTC. This translates into CASSFRSRVNYGYTF.

This sequence joins TRBV28 and TRBJ2-7; perhaps TRBD2 as D (6 bases). Germline lookup yields CDR1 MDHEN and CDR2 SYDVKM. V lost 3 bases, J lost 7 bases, and 25 bases lay in between. The CDR3 is 17 amino acids. The CDR3 loop reads CASSLWYASGGDEEQYF. As DNA, the CDR3 is TGTGCCAGCAGTTTGTGGTATGCGTCAGGCGGGGATGAGGAGCAGTACTTC.

The chain has TRBV6-6 and TRBJ2-7; 13 positions match TRBD2. Germline V gives CDR1 MNHNY, CDR2 SVGAGI (reference sequence). The length of the CDR3 is 15 residues. V lost 0 bases, J lost 4 bases, and 0 bases stayed unmatched. The CDR3 is CASSYSTSGRYEQYF. The CDR3, as DNA: TGTGCCAGCAGTTACTCGACTAGCGGGAGGTACGAGCAGTACTTC.

The CDR3 DNA follows: TGTGCCAGCAGCTCCCTGAGGCGTGGTGAGCAGTTCTTC. It specifies CASSSLRRGEQFF. The rearrangement uses TRBV5-6 and TRBJ2-1; D is undetermined. The V end was cut by 3 bases, the J end by 9 bases, with 13 bases between. Germline lookup yields CDR1 SGHDT and CDR2 YYEEEE. This CDR3 is 13 amino acids long. The whole variable domain, remainder taken from reference TRBV5-6 and TRBJ2-1, is DAGVTQSPTHLIKTRGQQVTLRCSPKSGHDTVSWYQQALGQGPQFIFQYYEEEERQRGNFPDRFSGHQFPNYSSELNVNALLLGDSALYLCASSSLRRGEQFFGPGTRLTVL.

This chain connects TRBV5-1 to TRBJ1-1; perhaps TRBD1 as D (6 bases). This CDR3 is built from 15 residues. Trimming removed 0 bases at V and 4 bases at J, with 13 bases between. Germline V lookup: CDR1 SGHRS, CDR2 YFSETQ. This CDR3 is CASSLGGPFGTEAFF. The CDR3 DNA reads TGCGCCAGCAGCTTGGGGGGGCCCTTTGGCACTGAAGCTTTCTTT.

On this clone itself: The junction and the germline gene differ at one end; a read error may be behind it. The chain couples TRBV7-9 to TRBJ2-4, with D possibly being TRBD1 (6 bases). The germline V gene encodes CDR1 SEHNR and CDR2 FQNEAQ (reference sequence). The CDR3 totals 14 residues. CDR3 residues: CASSLAGAENSQYF. CDR3 DNA sequence: TGTGCCAGCAGCTTAGCGGGGGCAGAAAACAGTCAGTACTTC.

The rearrangement links TRBV6-5 to TRBJ2-1; tentative D call: TRBD1 (5 bases). The V end was cut by 2 bases, the J end by 8 bases, with 16 bases between. The CDR3 extends over 15 amino acids. Germline loops: CDR1 MNHEY, CDR2 SVGAGI. The CDR3 loop is CASSYPQGTIDEQFF. CDR3 bases: TGTGCCAGCAGTTACCCCCAGGGCACCATCGATGAGCAGTTCTTC.